A selection of T cell receptor beta chains follows, all from one sample in a study of blood T cell repertoires in COVID-19. Assay: immunoSEQ multiplex PCR; the TCRdb copy retains only in-frame clones and omits some. The profile covers about 150,000 clones, with more than 75% appearing a single time and about 5% taken by the ten largest. The sequenced sample was peripheral blood. The receptors come from a man younger than 35 with COVID-19, enrolled during active disease. CDR3s include the opening cysteine and the closing phenylalanine or tryptophan. Fields, in order: CDR3 length, J gene, V gene, D gene, clone size, CDR3 DNA, CDR3 protein. D genes are given only for firm matches. A clone size is listed for some rows: how often the clone was seen (once, few, many), or a class if it is expanded.

length: 14; J: TRBJ1-4; V: TRBV5-1; D: .; size: .; DNA: TGCGCCAGCAGCTTGGTGGCGGGGGGCGAAAAACTGTTTTTT; CDR3: CASSLVAGGEKLFF
length: 16; J: TRBJ1-2; V: TRBV12-2; D: .; size: .; DNA: TGTGCAAGTCGCTTAGGGTGCCAACAGGGGAACTATGGCTACACCTTC; CDR3: CASRLGCQQGNYGYTF
length: 15; J: TRBJ1-5; V: TRBV5-8; D: TRBD1; size: .; DNA: TGTGCCAGCAGCTGGGGGACAGCTAGCAATCAGCCCCAGCATTTT; CDR3: CASSWGTASNQPQHF
length: 14; J: TRBJ1-1; V: TRBV7-2; D: TRBD1; size: .; DNA: TGTGCCAGCACCAGGGGACAGGGAAGGACTGAAGCTTTCTTT; CDR3: CASTRGQGRTEAFF
length: 13; J: TRBJ1-1; V: TRBV11-3; D: .; size: .; DNA: TGTGCCAGCAGCTTAAACTGGGGCGCTGAAGCTTTCTTT; CDR3: CASSLNWGAEAFF
length: 12; J: TRBJ2-7; V: TRBV27; D: .; size: .; DNA: TGTGCCAGCAGCCTTAGCTCCTACGAGCAGTACTTC; CDR3: CASSLSSYEQYF
length: 13; J: TRBJ2-2; V: TRBV5-1; D: .; size: .; DNA: TGCGCCAGCAGCTCGGAGATCACCGGGGAGCTGTTTTTT; CDR3: CASSSEITGELFF
length: 16; J: TRBJ2-5; V: TRBV4-1; D: TRBD1; size: .; DNA: TGCGCCAGCAGCCAAGGACAGGACAGGGGGTATGAGACCCAGTACTTC; CDR3: CASSQGQDRGYETQYF
length: 15; J: TRBJ2-2; V: TRBV4-1; D: .; size: .; DNA: TGCGCCAGCAGCCTTGGACACAAGAACACCGGGGAGCTGTTTTTT; CDR3: CASSLGHKNTGELFF
length: 17; J: TRBJ2-1; V: TRBV4-1; D: .; size: .; DNA: TGCGCCAGCAGCCAAGGACTGCTTAGTAGGTCCTACAATGAGCAGTTCTTC; CDR3: CASSQGLLSRSYNEQFF
length: 14; J: TRBJ2-5; V: TRBV2; D: TRBD1; size: .; DNA: TGTGCCAGCAGTGGAACAGGGGTACGAGAGACCCAGTACTTC; CDR3: CASSGTGVRETQYF
length: 14; J: TRBJ2-7; V: TRBV28; D: TRBD1; size: once; DNA: TGTGCCAGCAGGGGACAGACCTTCCCCTACGAGCAGTACTTC; CDR3: CASRGQTFPYEQYF
length: 18; J: TRBJ1-6; V: TRBV18; D: TRBD1; size: .; DNA: TGTGCCAGCTCACCTCTTCGTTCTGAGGGGGCTGGGAATTCACCCCTCCACTTT; CDR3: CASSPLRSEGAGNSPLHF
length: 15; J: TRBJ1-4; V: TRBV7-9; D: .; size: .; DNA: TGTGCCAGCAGCTCACTGGGAGTAGGCGATGAAAAACTGCTTTTT; CDR3: CASSSLGVGDEKLLF
length: 15; J: TRBJ1-3; V: TRBV7-9; D: .; size: .; DNA: TGTGCCAGCAGCTCCAGGGGCAACTCTGGAAACACCATATATTTT; CDR3: CASSSRGNSGNTIYF
length: 16; J: TRBJ2-1; V: TRBV4-1; D: TRBD2; size: .; DNA: TGCGCCAGCAGCCATCTTAGCGGGCCGAACCCATATGAGCAGTTCTTC; CDR3: CASSHLSGPNPYEQFF
length: 16; J: TRBJ2-1; V: TRBV5-1; D: TRBD1; size: few; DNA: TGCGCCAGCAGCTTGACCACAGGGGGTACCATATATGAGCAGTTCTTC; CDR3: CASSLTTGGTIYEQFF
length: 17; J: TRBJ2-7; V: TRBV15; D: TRBD1; size: .; DNA: TGTGCCACCAGCACGCCTACTAGACAGGGGGTTTCCTACGAGCAGTACTTC; CDR3: CATSTPTRQGVSYEQYF
length: 15; J: TRBJ1-5; V: TRBV27; D: TRBD1; size: .; DNA: TGTGCCAGCAGTTTGGGGACAGGGGAAGGTCAGCCCCAGCATTTT; CDR3: CASSLGTGEGQPQHF
length: 16; J: TRBJ2-7; V: TRBV7-2; D: .; size: .; DNA: TGTGCCAGCAGCTTAGTGGCTAGGACTAAAGGGTACGAGCAGTACTTC; CDR3: CASSLVARTKGYEQYF
length: 14; J: TRBJ2-7; V: TRBV29-1; D: TRBD1; size: .; DNA: TGCAGCGTTACTAAACCCGGGACAGTTTACGAGCAGTACTTC; CDR3: CSVTKPGTVYEQYF
length: 17; J: TRBJ2-7; V: TRBV11-2; D: TRBD2; size: .; DNA: TGTGCCAGCAGCTTCATGCAACTAGCGGGAGGACCCTACGAGCAGTACTTC; CDR3: CASSFMQLAGGPYEQYF
length: 12; J: TRBJ2-2; V: TRBV24-1; D: TRBD2; size: once; DNA: TGTGCCATAGCGGGAGACACCGGGGAGCTGTTTTTT; CDR3: CAIAGDTGELFF
length: 15; J: TRBJ2-1; V: TRBV5-6; D: .; size: .; DNA: TGTGCCAGCAGCTTGGTACGGGAGCCCTACAATGAGCAGTTCTTC; CDR3: CASSLVREPYNEQFF
length: 14; J: TRBJ2-1; V: TRBV6-5; D: .; size: .; DNA: TGTGCCATTAACCGGGCAGGGCTATACAATGAGCAGTTCTTC; CDR3: CAINRAGLYNEQFF
length: 15; J: TRBJ2-7; V: TRBV28; D: TRBD1; size: .; DNA: TGTGCCAGCAGGACCGGGACAGGGCACTCCTACGAGCAGTACTTC; CDR3: CASRTGTGHSYEQYF
length: 16; J: TRBJ2-2; V: TRBV15; D: .; size: once; DNA: TGTGCCACCAGCAGAACAACTAGCCCGAACACCGGGGAGCTGTTTTTT; CDR3: CATSRTTSPNTGELFF
length: 13; J: TRBJ2-5; V: TRBV28; D: .; size: .; DNA: TGTGCCAGCAGTTTACTGGGCGAAGAGACCCAGTACTTC; CDR3: CASSLLGEETQYF
length: 14; J: TRBJ2-7; V: TRBV19; D: .; size: .; DNA: TGTGCCAGTAGTATAACAGGAAGCTCCTACGAGCAGTACTTC; CDR3: CASSITGSSYEQYF
length: 14; J: TRBJ1-1; V: TRBV24-1; D: TRBD1; size: .; DNA: TGTGCCACCAGTGATCTACAGGGGGTCACTGAAGCTTTCTTT; CDR3: CATSDLQGVTEAFF
length: 15; J: TRBJ2-7; V: TRBV9; D: TRBD2; size: .; DNA: TGTGCCAGCAGCGTAGGGAGCGGGGGCCCCTACGAGCAGTACTTC; CDR3: CASSVGSGGPYEQYF